Shown below are 6 T cell receptor beta chains from a single sample sequenced in a study of human T cells and chemical hapten exposure. Regarding time point: pre-sensitization, week 0. The sample's treatment: therapeutic diphenylcyclopropenone sensitization with weekly scalp DPC. Via MiXCR, TCRdb re-called the RACE reads, giving one row per CDR3 protein. The data show a few hundred thousand distinct CDR3 sequences, 5% to 6.5% seen once. The source was whole blood, collected in connection with sensitization to the hapten diphenylcyclopropenone (DPC). The source of these receptors is a young woman with alopecia areata. Some clones in this sample may be carry-over from other donors' samples.

This clonotype was picked up a small number of times. The CDR3 DNA sequence: TGTGCCAGCAGCGTAGAACGGCATGAAGCTTTCTTT. Protein sequence: CASSVERHEAFF. V is TRBV9 and J is TRBJ1-1; D gene unclear. V lost 0 bases and J 7 bases, leaving 7 bases between the germline ends. This CDR3 is 12 amino acids long. CDR1 and CDR2 (germline): SGDLS, YYNGEE.

This clonotype was counted only a few times. V usage is TRBV10-3 and J usage is TRBJ1-3; 8 bases agree with TRBD1. Losses at the gene ends were 2 bases for V and 0 bases for J; bases not matched to a gene: 3. The CDR3 is 16 amino acids. The germline gives CDR1 ENHRY, CDR2 SYGVKD. This CDR3 reads CAISELGQDSGNTIYF. CDR3 DNA sequence: TGTGCCATCAGTGAGCTGGGACAGGACTCTGGAAACACCATATATTTT.

This clonotype was detected only a few times. V and J are TRBV7-9 and TRBJ2-5, with TRBD1 matching over 8 bases. J was trimmed by 5 bases and V by 5 bases; bases with no gene match: 10. The germline V gene encodes CDR1 SEHNR and CDR2 FQNEAQ (reference sequence). The length of the CDR3 is 15 residues. The CDR3 spells CASSTGSGGRETQYF. The CDR3 DNA reads TGTGCCAGCAGCACCGGATCAGGGGGCAGGGAGACCCAGTACTTC.

This clonotype has at least ten counts. The V gene is TRBV11-2, the J gene TRBJ1-1; TRBD1 matches 7 bases. Germline loops: CDR1 SGHAT, CDR2 FQNNGV. The V and J ends lost 4 bases and 0 bases, in that order; junction bases with no gene match: 11. The CDR3 runs to 17 residues. Here the CDR3 reads CASSSIQGGRMNTEAFF. The CDR3 DNA reads as TGTGCCAGCAGCTCCATCCAGGGGGGCAGGATGAACACTGAAGCTTTCTTT. Filled out from reference TRBV11-2 and TRBJ1-1, the complete variable domain reads EAGVAQSPRYKIIEKRQSVAFWCNPISGHATLYWYQQILGQGPKLLIQFQNNGVVDDSQLPKDRFSAERLKGVDSTLKIQPAKLEDSAVYLCASSSIQGGRMNTEAFFGQGTRLTVV.

A remark on this clonotype: Compared with germline, one end of the junction differs, possibly owing to a read error. This chain links TRBV3-1 with TRBJ2-2, with 10 bases that match TRBD1. The CDR3 runs to 16 residues. Germline-derived CDR1 and CDR2 are LGHDT and YNNKEL (reference sequence). The CDR3 DNA sequence: TGTGCCAGCAGCCATTTACTGGGACAGGGGACCGGGGAGCTGATTTTT. Protein sequence: CASSHLLGQGTGELIF.

The V gene is TRBV25-1, the J gene TRBJ2-5; D unclear. The CDR3 length is 13 residues. Trimming cost V 3 bases and J 4 bases, with 9 bases left between them. Germline V lookup: CDR1 MGHDK, CDR2 SYGVNS. This CDR3 is CASSEPGGETQYF. The CDR3 DNA sequence: TGTGCCAGCAGTGAGCCGGGCGGAGAGACCCAGTACTTC.